The T cell receptor (beta chain) under discussion was sequenced for a study of cytomegalovirus exposure and HLA in healthy donors. Across the whole study: Caucasian-associated ancestry cluster membership applied to under 85% of about 370 genotyped donors. General observations from the study: As confirmed in vitro, three CMV-associated chains were specific for CMV antigens. A further, later analysis showed that HLA-associated TCR beta chains (compared with equally common others) were more clonally expanded. The HLA-A and HLA-B alleles of most subjects were reportedly predicted accurately from TCR beta sequences.

Germline V gene data show CDR1 as SGHVS and CDR2 as FQNEAQ. This CDR3 is 14 amino acids long. J was trimmed by 10 bases and V by 5 bases; bases with no gene match: 7. Primers: 60 Vbeta forward and 13 Jbeta reverse. Only in-frame clones appear in the TCRdb table, and some are missing; sequencing was by immunoSEQ multiplex PCR. The repertoire consists of roughly 200,000 clones, with 75% to 85% occurring once and the leading ten covering around 14%. A note on this clone: The antigen is unknown.

Specimen: PBMCs. The chain has TRBV7-8 and TRBJ1-6, with 8 bases aligning to TRBD1. The sequence came from a woman in her 30s in good health and CMV-seropositive. CDR3 nucleotides: TGTGCCAGCAGCGTGGACAGGGATCGGTCACCCCTCCACTTT. Protein sequence: CASSVDRDRSPLHF.